The 32 T cell receptor beta chains in this list originate from one sample, sequenced in a study of molecular identifiers for immune sequencing clone quantification. TCRdb reprocessed the PCR reads with MiXCR, giving one entry per CDR3 protein. The sample records about 630,000 distinct CDR3 sequences, about 25% being singletons. The sequencing sample was made of naive CD8+ T cells from blood, with Jurkat cell RNA spiked in. The subset was: FACS-sorted CD8+CD4-CCR7+CD45RA+ naive T cells. The receptors stem from a human donor in good health. Some libraries in this study had Jurkat cell RNA spiked in.

The genes are TRBV13 and TRBJ2-7, with D possibly being TRBD1 (5 bases). The V gene's germline CDR1 is PRHDT and CDR2 FYEKMQ (reference sequence). This CDR3 comprises 13 residues. V was trimmed by 3 bases and J by 5 bases, leaving 11 bases between them. CDR3: CASSLQGRDEQYF. CDR3 coding DNA: TGTGCCAGCAGCTTGCAGGGTCGCGACGAGCAGTACTTC.

This clonotype came up a few times. The chain is built from TRBV21-1 and TRBJ2-7; whether TRBD1, the table's D call, matches the DNA was not checked. TRBV21-1 is labeled a pseudogene. The CDR3 runs 17 residues. CDR3 residues: CASSPGARDRYSYEQYF. CDR3 DNA sequence: TGTGCCAGCAGCCCTGGGGCCCGGGACAGGTACTCCTACGAGCAGTACTTC.

Concerning this clonotype itself: One end of the junction does not line up with germline, which may come from a read error. The V and J genes are TRBV14 and TRBJ2-3; D remains ambiguous. The CDR3 runs 17 residues. Germline CDR1 is SGHDN and CDR2 is FVKESK. The DNA for the CDR3 is TGTGCCAGCGGCCAAGATAGAGACTCGCCTTTCACAGATACGCAGTATTTT. It codes for CASGQDRDSPFTDTQYF.

V gene TRBV24-1 combines with J gene TRBJ2-1; D not resolved. Germline V lookup: CDR1 KGHDR, CDR2 SFDVKD. Trimming removed 4 bases at V and 2 bases at J, with 11 bases between. The CDR3 consists of 15 residues. The DNA of the CDR3 is TGTGCCACCAGTGACCAAGATTTCCCCTACAATGAGCAGTTCTTC. It specifies CATSDQDFPYNEQFF.

This chain links TRBV20-1 with TRBJ1-2; D is unclear. The germline gives CDR1 DFQATT, CDR2 SNEGSKA (reference sequence). The CDR3 has 13 residues. V was shortened by 0 bases and J by 4 bases, with 9 bases between the two germline ends. This chain's CDR3 is CSARDERFYGYTF. DNA for the CDR3: TGCAGTGCTAGAGATGAACGGTTCTATGGCTACACCTTC.

This clonotype occurred many times. J is TRBJ2-3 and V is TRBV3-1; possibly TRBD1 or TRBD2 for D (5 bases each). Germline V gene sequence: CDR1 LGHDT, CDR2 YNNKEL (reference sequence). Trimming took 1 base from V and 3 from J, leaving 11 bases between them. The CDR3 is 15 residues long. The CDR3 sequence is CASSQGGIETDTQYF. CDR3 DNA: TGTGCCAGCAGCCAAGGGGGGATAGAGACAGATACGCAGTATTTT.

As for this clonotype: This sequence may be a read error, since a much larger clone differs from it by one base. The rearrangement uses TRBV6-2 or TRBV6-3 and TRBJ2-5; TRBD2 agrees at 9 bases. The germline gives CDR1 MNHEY, CDR2 SVGEGT. V shed 5 bases and J 2 bases; nucleotides not matched to a gene: 6. The CDR3 consists of 15 residues. CDR3 in amino acids: CASSPGLAVQETQYF. CDR3 DNA: TGTGCCAGCAGTCCGGGACTAGCTGTACAAGAGACCCAGTACTTC.

In its sample, this clonotype was seen many times. The V and J genes are TRBV6-5 and TRBJ2-5; D ambiguous. Trimming took off 0 bases at V and 1 base at J, with 6 bases between the two ends. CDR1 MNHEY and CDR2 SVGAGI come from the germline V gene. The CDR3 consists of 14 residues. CDR3 bases: TGTGCCAGCAGTTACTCGGCGGCCCAAGAGACCCAGTACTTC. Translating it yields CASSYSAAQETQYF.

This clonotype occurred many times. The J gene is TRBJ2-3, the V gene TRBV29-1; D is tentatively TRBD1 or TRBD2 (5 bases each). The CDR3 runs to 13 residues. V lost 8 bases and J 8 bases, leaving 20 bases between the germline ends. CDR1 and CDR2 (germline): SQVTM, ANQGSEA. This CDR3 is CSSPAPAGTTQYF. The CDR3 bases are TGCAGCTCGCCAGCTCCCGCCGGGACTACGCAGTATTTT.

This clonotype was found many times. V usage is TRBV7-2 and J usage is TRBJ2-4; the D gene is possibly TRBD1 (5 bases). Trimming pared 4 bases from V and 3 bases from J, leaving 13 bases between. This CDR3 has 15 residues. Germline assignment: CDR1 SGHTA and CDR2 FQGNSA. CDR3 sequence: CASSSETVVKNIQYF. CDR3 sequence (DNA): TGTGCCAGCAGCTCTGAGACAGTGGTCAAAAACATTCAGTACTTC.

This clonotype has at least ten counts. The rearrangement joins TRBV20-1 to TRBJ1-1; unclear D gene. Germline V gene sequence: CDR1 DFQATT, CDR2 SNEGSKA (reference sequence). V lost 0 bases to trimming and J lost 3 bases, with 5 bases between them. This CDR3 has 12 amino acids. Here the CDR3 DNA reads TGCAGTGCTAGAGAGCTGTACACTGAAGCTTTCTTT. Its protein product is CSARELYTEAFF.

This clonotype was observed a few times. The V gene is TRBV20-1, the J gene TRBJ2-4; 8 nucleotides align to TRBD1. With V trimmed by 5 bases and J by 7 bases, 1 base remained unmatched. Per germline, CDR1 DFQATT and CDR2 SNEGSKA (reference sequence). This CDR3 region has 11 residues. The DNA for the CDR3 is TGCAGTGCTCGGACAGGGAACATTCAGTACTTC. Translating it yields CSARTGNIQYF.

This clonotype was counted between two and nine times. One junction end does not reproduce the germline sequence, and a read error may be involved. V is TRBV13 and J is TRBJ1-3; D gene uncertain. Germline V gene lookup returns CDR1 PRHDT and CDR2 FYEKMQ (reference sequence). The CDR3 has 14 amino acids. The CDR3, as DNA: TGTGCCAGCACCTTACCGAGCTCTGGAAACACCATATATTTT. Its protein product is CASTLPSSGNTIYF.

This clonotype was observed at least ten times. The chain uses TRBV5-1 and TRBJ1-1, with TRBD1 matching 10 bases. The CDR3 has 15 amino acids. CDR1 is SGHRS, CDR2 YFSETQ, per germline. Unmatched junction bases numbered 2, after V lost 3 bases and J lost 0 bases. In DNA, the CDR3 is TGCGCCAGCAGCTGGGGACAGGGGATGAACACTGAAGCTTTCTTT. It codes for CASSWGQGMNTEAFF. Variable domain in full (rest from reference TRBV5-1 and TRBJ1-1): KAGVTQTPRYLIKTRGQQVTLSCSPISGHRSVSWYQQTPGQGLQFLFEYFSETQRNKGNFPGRFSGRQFSNSRSEMNVSTLELGDSALYLCASSWGQGMNTEAFFGQGTRLTVV.

In regard to this clonotype: This may come from a read error, since a much larger clone is one base off. This rearrangement joins TRBV4-1 to TRBJ2-6; D tentatively fits TRBD1 or TRBD2 (6 bases each). CDR3 size: 19 residues. V was clipped by 4 bases and J by 1 base, with 20 bases between them. Germline V gene lookup returns CDR1 MGHRA and CDR2 YSYEKL. The CDR3 protein is CASSREKEGVLSGANVLTF. The CDR3 region has the DNA TGCGCCAGCAGCCGAGAGAAGGAGGGGGTTCTTTCTGGGGCCAACGTCCTGACTTTC.

The V gene is TRBV7-7, the J gene TRBJ2-7, with TRBD1 matching over 9 bases. The CDR3 extends over 14 amino acids. Trimming took 5 bases from V and 5 from J; bases not matched to a gene: 7. Germline values: CDR1 SSHAT, CDR2 FNYEAQ (reference sequence). CDR3 sequence reads: CASSLGQGNDEQYF. CDR3 in DNA: TGTGCCAGCAGCCTGGGACAGGGAAACGACGAGCAGTACTTC.

This sequence joins TRBV15 and TRBJ1-2; 9 bases are a match to TRBD1. The germline V gene encodes CDR1 LNHNV and CDR2 YYDKDF (reference sequence). V was clipped by 1 base and J by 8 bases; unmatched bases: 8. This CDR3 is built from 15 residues. CDR3 sequence reads: CATSRGDGQGSGYTF. In DNA, the CDR3 is TGTGCCACCAGCAGAGGGGATGGACAGGGGTCCGGCTACACCTTC.

This clonotype appeared many times. The chain is built from TRBV4-3 and TRBJ2-3, with 15 bases fitting TRBD2. Trimming cost V 0 bases and J 4 bases; bases outside gene matches: 5. The CDR3 covers 18 residues. Germline V lookup: CDR1 LGHNA, CDR2 YSLEER. The CDR3 reads CASSQDGLAGGPSDTQYF. The CDR3 DNA reads TGCGCCAGCAGCCAAGATGGACTAGCGGGAGGGCCGTCAGATACGCAGTATTTT.

On this clonotype: Sequence at one end of the junction differs from germline and may be a read error. This rearrangement joins TRBV11-2 to TRBJ2-3; 8 bases fit TRBD2. CDR1 SGHAT and CDR2 FQNNGV come from the germline V gene. The CDR3 spans 16 residues. The chain's CDR3 is CASSERFSGETDTRYF. Written as DNA, the CDR3 is TGTGCCAGCAGCGAGCGATTTAGCGGGGAGACAGATACGCGGTATTTT.

The CDR3: CASSQDFGGSFYEQYF. For the CDR3, the DNA is TGCGCCAGCAGCCAAGATTTCGGGGGTTCCTTCTACGAGCAGTACTTC. The chain carries TRBV4-3 and TRBJ2-7; the D gene is possibly TRBD2 (6 bases). Germline values: CDR1 LGHNA, CDR2 YSLEER. The germline V and J ends were trimmed by 0 bases and 3 bases, with 15 bases remaining between them. The CDR3 consists of 16 residues.

The rearrangement uses TRBV2 and TRBJ2-1, with 10 bases matching TRBD2. The V gene's germline CDR1 is SNHLY and CDR2 FYNNEI. With 4 bases clipped from V and 9 bases from J, the junction kept 6 bases outside the gene matches. The CDR3 covers 14 residues. The CDR3 loop is CASSAEAGGPEQFF. CDR3 sequence (DNA): TGTGCCAGCAGTGCCGAAGCGGGGGGGCCTGAGCAGTTCTTC.

This clonotype was counted many times. The V call is TRBV7-9, the J call TRBJ2-2; D remains unclear. Trimming took off 8 bases at V and 3 bases at J, with 19 bases between the two ends. Germline loops: CDR1 SEHNR, CDR2 FQNEAQ (reference sequence). The CDR3 sequence is 16 residues long. CDR3 bases: TGTGCCAGCTCCCACGAGTGGCCGATCGACACCGGGGAGCTGTTTTTT. This sequence encodes CASSHEWPIDTGELFF.

This chain uses TRBV20-1 with TRBJ2-3; the D gene is possibly TRBD2 (6 bases). Trimming stripped 4 bases from V and 4 bases from J, with 27 bases between. Germline CDR1 and CDR2: DFQATT and SNEGSKA (reference sequence). The CDR3 spans 18 residues. CDR3 loop: CSAMGLTGVVFRPDTQYF. In DNA form, the CDR3 reads TGCAGTGCTATGGGGCTCACGGGAGTAGTGTTTCGCCCAGATACGCAGTATTTT.

As for this clonotype: This sequence may be a read error, since a much larger clone differs from it by one base. This is likely a read error, given that the CDR3 carries no conserved phenylalanine or tryptophan at its end. The chain joins TRBV5-1 to TRBJ1-5; the D is unclear. Germline CDR1 reads SGHRS; CDR2 reads YFSETQ. V lost 7 bases and J 1 base, leaving 9 bases between the germline ends. CDR3 length: 13 residues. This CDR3 is CASPGRSNQPQHL. The CDR3 nucleotides are TGCGCCAGCCCGGGAAGAAGCAATCAGCCCCAGCATCTT.

This chain joins TRBV12-3 or TRBV12-4 and TRBJ2-5; D not certain. The CDR3 is 13 amino acids. Trimming cost V 6 bases and J 2 bases, with 10 bases left between them. The CDR3 spells CASRGWKQETQYF. In nucleotides, the CDR3 is TGTGCCAGCAGGGGATGGAAACAAGAGACCCAGTACTTC.

A remark on this clonotype: This could be a read error, since a much larger clone is one nucleotide away. Since no conserved phenylalanine or tryptophan closes the CDR3, a read error is the likely cause. The chain couples TRBV3-1 to TRBJ2-3; 10 nucleotides line up with TRBD2. With 5 bases clipped from V and 2 bases from J, the junction kept 7 bases outside the gene matches. This CDR3 spans 16 amino acids. Per the germline V gene, CDR1 is LGHDT and CDR2 is YNNKEL (reference sequence). The CDR3 DNA reads TGTGCCAGCAGCGAGCTAGCGGGGGCGTTCACAGATACGCAGTATTAT. Translated, it gives CASSELAGAFTDTQYY.

V and J are TRBV6-2 or TRBV6-3 and TRBJ1-5; D is possibly TRBD1 (5 bases). V was clipped by 8 bases and J by 5 bases, with 16 bases between them. The CDR3 is 14 amino acids. Germline V gives CDR1 MNHEY, CDR2 SVGEGT. The CDR3 is CASGNGQGYQPQHF. The DNA of the CDR3 is TGTGCCAGCGGTAACGGGCAGGGCTATCAGCCCCAGCATTTT.

Only a few counts were recorded for this clonotype. A read error may explain this, as a much larger clone is one base away. Since the CDR3 does not end with the conserved phenylalanine or tryptophan, this likely comes from a read error. This chain uses TRBV4-3 with TRBJ2-3, with a possible D match to TRBD1 (5 bases). CDR1 is LGHNA and CDR2 is YSLEER in the germline V gene. The CDR3 totals 15 residues. V was cut by 0 bases and J by 5 bases, with 12 bases left in between. CDR3 amino acids: CASSQEKAGLDTQYL. CDR3 DNA sequence: TGCGCCAGCAGCCAAGAAAAGGCAGGGTTAGATACGCAGTATCTT.

On this clonotype itself: A read error may be the cause here, since a much bigger clone is one base away. The V call is TRBV27, the J call TRBJ2-7; maybe TRBD1 (7 bases). The CDR3 contains 13 residues. CDR1 and CDR2 (germline): MNHEY, SMNVEV (reference sequence). CDR3 coding DNA: TGTGCCGGCAGTTTGTCAGGGGGAGGCGAGCAGTACTTC. Protein: CAGSLSGGGEQYF.

This clonotype has a handful of counts. The J gene is TRBJ2-1, the V gene TRBV19; TRBD2 matches at 10 bases. CDR3 length: 20 amino acids. J lost 3 bases, V lost 0 bases, and 14 bases had no gene match. Per the germline V gene, CDR1 is LNHDA and CDR2 is SQIVND (reference sequence). Here the CDR3 reads CASSIDLDPLAGDVYNEQFF. The CDR3 nucleotides are TGTGCCAGTAGTATAGATCTCGACCCGCTAGCGGGAGACGTCTACAATGAGCAGTTCTTC.

The chain combines TRBV13 with TRBJ2-6, with D unresolved. The CDR3 is 15 amino acids. Germline assignment: CDR1 PRHDT and CDR2 FYEKMQ (reference sequence). The CDR3 reads CTRHPRSSGANVLTF. The DNA of the CDR3 is TGTACCCGCCACCCCCGCAGCTCTGGGGCCAACGTCCTGACTTTC. Using reference TRBV13 and TRBJ2-6 for the parts outside the CDR3, the full variable domain is AAGVIQSPRHLIKEKRETATLKCYPIPRHDTVYWYQQGPGQDPQFLISFYEKMQSDKGSIPDRFSAQQFSDYHSELNMSSLELGDSALYFCTRHPRSSGANVLTFGAGSRLTVL.

This clonotype was seen a few times. The CDR3 is CASSSSGLVGETQYF. For the CDR3, the DNA is TGTGCCAGCAGCTCCTCCGGCCTAGTAGGAGAGACCCAGTACTTC. The chain uses TRBV7-3 and TRBJ2-5; D remains unclear. CDR3 length: 15 amino acids. Germline V CDR1 and CDR2: SGHTA, FQGTGA. Trimming cost V 4 bases and J 4 bases, with 16 bases left between them.